This TCR beta chain comes out of a study of cytomegalovirus exposure and HLA in healthy donors. This clone was picked up one time. The antigen remains undetermined. Libraries were prepared by immunoSEQ multiplex PCR; TCRdb keeps only in-frame clonotypes and omits some of them. The profile shows 100,000 to 150,000 clones, 90% to 95% of them singletons. The CDR3 sequence is 12 residues long. Germline V gives CDR1 MNHEY, CDR2 SVGAGI. The trim removed 10 bases at V and 6 bases at J, leaving 6 bases unmatched. Findings and caveats of the study: A classifier reportedly called cytomegalovirus status with high sensitivity and specificity.

Sequenced material: PBMCs. V usage is TRBV6-5 and J usage is TRBJ2-3, with 8 bases lining up with TRBD2. The clonotype comes from a woman between 18 and 29 years old in good health and CMV-seronegative. The CDR3 spells CATLSGIDTQYF. The DNA for the CDR3 is TGTGCCACCCTTAGCGGGATTGATACGCAGTATTTT.